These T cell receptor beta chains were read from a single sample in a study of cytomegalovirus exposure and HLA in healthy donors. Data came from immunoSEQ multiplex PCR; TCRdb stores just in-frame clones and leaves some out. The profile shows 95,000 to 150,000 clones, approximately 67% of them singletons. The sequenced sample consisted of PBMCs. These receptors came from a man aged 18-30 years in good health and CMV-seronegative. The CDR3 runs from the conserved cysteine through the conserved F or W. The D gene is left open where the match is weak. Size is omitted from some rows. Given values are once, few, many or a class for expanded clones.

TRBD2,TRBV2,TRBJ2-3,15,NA,TGTGCCAGCAGTGTCAGCGGGGGATTCACAGATACGCAGTATTTT,CASSVSGGFTDTQYF
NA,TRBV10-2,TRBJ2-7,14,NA,TGCGCCAGCAGTGAGGACGCGGAATACGACGAGCAGTACTTC,CASSEDAEYDEQYF
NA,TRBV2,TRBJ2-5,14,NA,TGTGCCAGCAGGGGCAGGGCGGGGTGGGAGACCCAGTACTTC,CASRGRAGWETQYF
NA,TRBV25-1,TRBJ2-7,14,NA,TGTGCCAGCAGTGGATTTAGTTGGTCCTACGAGCAGTACTTC,CASSGFSWSYEQYF
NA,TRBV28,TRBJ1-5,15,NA,TGTGCCAGCAGCCCCCAAGGGGGGGGTTATCAGCCCCAGCATTTT,CASSPQGGGYQPQHF
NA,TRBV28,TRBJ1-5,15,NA,TGTGCCAGCAGGGCCGACAGGTACATTAATCAGCCCCAGCATTTT,CASRADRYINQPQHF
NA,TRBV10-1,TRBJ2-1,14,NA,TGCGCCAGCAGTTTTGGTCGGATAGCGCATGAGCAGTTCTTC,CASSFGRIAHEQFF
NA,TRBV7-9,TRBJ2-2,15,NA,TGTGCCAGCAGCTTAGTGGGGCTTTACACCGGGGAGCTGTTTTTT,CASSLVGLYTGELFF
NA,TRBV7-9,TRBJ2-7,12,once,TGTTCCAGCAGCTCGTATCGCTACGAGCAGTACTTC,CSSSSYRYEQYF
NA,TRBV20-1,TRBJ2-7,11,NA,TGCAGTGCTACTAGCGCCTACGAGCAGTACTTC,CSATSAYEQYF
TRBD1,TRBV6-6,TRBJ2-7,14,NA,TGTGCCAGCAGTTCCGGGACAGCCTTCTACGAGCAGTACTTC,CASSSGTAFYEQYF
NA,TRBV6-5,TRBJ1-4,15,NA,TGTGCCAGCAGTTACCGGGTCAGCTCTAATGAAAAACTGTTTTTT,CASSYRVSSNEKLFF
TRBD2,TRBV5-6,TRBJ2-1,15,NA,TGTGCCAGCAGCGTCGGGGGGACTTCCTACAATGAGCAGTTCTTC,CASSVGGTSYNEQFF
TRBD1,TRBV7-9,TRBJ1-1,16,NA,TGTGCCAGCAGCCCCCGACAGGGGAACATGAACACTGAAGCTTTCTTT,CASSPRQGNMNTEAFF
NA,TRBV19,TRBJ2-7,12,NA,TGTGCCAGTAGTGGGGGGACAGCCGAGCAGTACTTC,CASSGGTAEQYF